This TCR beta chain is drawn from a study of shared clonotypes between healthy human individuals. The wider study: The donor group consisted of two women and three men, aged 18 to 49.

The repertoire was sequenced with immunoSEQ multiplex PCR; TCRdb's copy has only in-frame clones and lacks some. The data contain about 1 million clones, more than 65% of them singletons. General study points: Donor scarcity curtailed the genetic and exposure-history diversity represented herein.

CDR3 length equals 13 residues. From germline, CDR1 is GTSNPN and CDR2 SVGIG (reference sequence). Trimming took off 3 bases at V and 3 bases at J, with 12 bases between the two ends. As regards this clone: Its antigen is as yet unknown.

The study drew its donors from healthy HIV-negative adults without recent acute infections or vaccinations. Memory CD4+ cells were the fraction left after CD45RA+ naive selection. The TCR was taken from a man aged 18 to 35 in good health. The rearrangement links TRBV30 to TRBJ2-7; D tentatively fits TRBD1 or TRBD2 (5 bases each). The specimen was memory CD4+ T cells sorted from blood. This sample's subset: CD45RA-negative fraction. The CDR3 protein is CAWRWGTNYEQYF. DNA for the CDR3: TGTGCCTGGAGGTGGGGGACCAACTACGAGCAGTACTTC. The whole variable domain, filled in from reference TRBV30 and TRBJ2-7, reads SQTIHQWPATLVQPVGSPLSLECTVEGTSNPNLYWYRQAAGRGLQLLFYSVGIGQISSEVPQNLSASRPQDRQFILSSKKLLLSDSGFYLCAWRWGTNYEQYFGPGTRLTVT.